The 13 T cell receptor beta chains presented below share a single source sample, sequenced in a study of T cell responses to AZD1222 COVID-19 vaccine. Repertoires were generated with immunoSEQ multiplex PCR, while TCRdb's copy carries only in-frame clones and drops some. In the table there are 100,000 to 150,000 clones, about 90% of which are singletons. Sequenced material: peripheral blood, taken on day 0 of AZD1222 vaccination. The source of these receptors is an adult in good health.

This chain joins TRBV2 and TRBJ2-5; TRBD2 aligns across 13 bases. Germline CDR1 is SNHLY and CDR2 is FYNNEI. J was trimmed by 4 bases and V by 10 bases; bases with no gene match: 12. The CDR3 covers 16 residues. The chain's CDR3 is CAIPGLAGTNVETQYF. CDR3 bases: TGTGCCATCCCGGGACTAGCGGGGACTAATGTAGAGACCCAGTACTTC.

V is TRBV5-1 and J is TRBJ2-1; D is unresolved. The germline V gene has CDR1 SGHRS and CDR2 YFSETQ. Trimming cost V 1 base and J 6 bases, with 8 bases left between them. CDR3 size: 13 residues. This CDR3 is CASSLLPGNEQFF. In nucleotides, the CDR3 is TGCGCCAGCAGCTTGCTCCCTGGCAATGAGCAGTTCTTC.

The J gene is TRBJ2-7, the V gene TRBV28; 7 nucleotides align to TRBD2. This CDR3 comprises 15 residues. V dropped 2 bases and J dropped 4; count of bases not matched to a gene: 8. CDR1 is MDHEN, CDR2 SYDVKM, per germline. CDR3 amino acids: CASSLPTSEVYEQYF. The CDR3 DNA is TGTGCCAGCAGTTTACCCACTAGCGAAGTTTACGAGCAGTACTTC.

This chain uses TRBV6-5 with TRBJ1-2; perhaps TRBD1 as D (5 bases). The CDR3 spans 14 residues. Germline CDR1 MNHEY, CDR2 SVGAGI. V was clipped by 6 bases and J by 6 bases, with 17 bases between them. This CDR3 is CASSLKNGRDGYTF. In DNA form, the CDR3 reads TGTGCCAGCAGCCTCAAAAATGGCAGGGATGGCTACACCTTC.

The V call is TRBV6-6, the J call TRBJ1-6; the D is unclear. Germline CDR1 and CDR2: MNHNY and SVGAGI (reference sequence). V gave up 2 bases and J gave up 7 bases, with 9 bases separating them. The CDR3 is made up of 14 amino acids. CDR3 nucleotide sequence: TGTGCCAGCAGTTACCCCTCGGCAAATTCACCCCTCCACTTT. As protein: CASSYPSANSPLHF.

This clone occurred once. This chain uses TRBV28 with TRBJ1-5, with D perhaps matching TRBD1 (5 bases). This CDR3 spans 13 amino acids. Trimming removed 7 bases at V and 9 bases at J, with 16 bases between. Germline lookup yields CDR1 MDHEN and CDR2 SYDVKM. The CDR3 DNA reads as TGTGCCAGCACCGGTGGGGGGGAGGGGCCCCAGCATTTT. Its protein is CASTGGGEGPQHF.

The chain uses TRBV20-1 and TRBJ1-4; TRBD1 is a possible D gene (5 bases). Germline CDR1 DFQATT, CDR2 SNEGSKA (reference sequence). The length of the CDR3 is 11 residues. The germline V and J ends were trimmed by 5 bases and 8 bases, with 9 bases remaining between them. The CDR3 spells CSAREGEKLFF. The CDR3 DNA is TGCAGTGCTCGGGAGGGGGAAAAACTGTTTTTT.

The chain links TRBV19 to TRBJ1-5; 7 bases match TRBD1. Trimming removed 5 bases from V and 8 bases from J; junction bases left unmatched: 6. CDR1 and CDR2 from the germline V gene are LNHDA and SQIVND (reference sequence). The length of the CDR3 is 13 residues. The CDR3 DNA reads as TGTGCCAGTAGTGGTGAGGGGGCAGAGCCCCAGCATTTT. Translation: CASSGEGAEPQHF.

The CDR3: CASSVVGGYTF. DNA of the CDR3: TGTGCCAGCAGCGTAGTAGGAGGCTACACCTTC. This chain connects TRBV9 to TRBJ1-2; D not resolved. The V and J ends lost 0 bases and 8 bases respectively, with 5 bases between them. Germline CDR1 and CDR2: SGDLS and YYNGEE. This CDR3 contains 11 residues.

The V and J genes are TRBV5-1 and TRBJ2-7; D is uncertain. V shed 4 bases and J shed 0 bases, with 14 bases lying between them. The CDR3 extends over 15 amino acids. Germline CDR1 reads SGHRS; CDR2 reads YFSETQ. Here the CDR3 reads CASSPRTGSSYEQYF. DNA for the CDR3: TGCGCCAGCAGCCCTCGGACGGGTAGCTCCTACGAGCAGTACTTC.

The CDR3 bases are TGTGCCAGTAGCCGAGACCTCGGGGGGAACACTGAAGCTTTCTTT. Its translation: CASSRDLGGNTEAFF. This chain joins TRBV19 and TRBJ1-1; tentatively, D is TRBD1 (5 bases). V lost 6 bases, J lost 1 base, and 15 bases lay in between. The CDR3 covers 15 residues. Germline assignment: CDR1 LNHDA and CDR2 SQIVND (reference sequence).

The chain joins TRBV12-5 to TRBJ2-5; 7 nucleotides align to TRBD2. V lost 5 bases and J lost 0; bases outside the gene matches: 9. The germline V gene has CDR1 LGHNT and CDR2 FRNRAP. The CDR3 is made up of 16 amino acids. The CDR3 DNA reads as TGTGCTAGTGGTCCCCCACTAGCGCGGTACCAAGAGACCCAGTACTTC. Translation: CASGPPLARYQETQYF.

The chain recombines TRBV20-1 with TRBJ1-5, with 7 bases fitting TRBD1. The CDR3 sequence is 16 residues long. Germline V gene data show CDR1 as DFQATT and CDR2 as SNEGSKA (reference sequence). J was trimmed by 4 bases and V by 3 bases; bases with no gene match: 12. This CDR3 reads CSASKSRGISNQPQHF. The CDR3 DNA is TGCAGTGCTAGTAAAAGCAGGGGGATATCAAATCAGCCCCAGCATTTT.